These T cell receptor beta chains were read from a single sample in a study of T cell responses to AZD1222 COVID-19 vaccine. Measured with immunoSEQ multiplex PCR; TCRdb has only the in-frame clones, and not every one. This table holds more than 100,000 clones, under 95% found once. Sequenced here: peripheral blood, sampled 28 days after the second AZD1222 dose. The receptors derive from an adult who received the AZD1222 COVID-19 vaccine. Both conserved end residues are part of each CDR3. Fields, in order: clone size, J gene, V gene, D gene, CDR3 protein, CDR3 DNA. D genes are given only for firm matches. Rows give clone size only sometimes, using once, few, many, or a class for an expanded clone.

abundance: NA; j_gene: TRBJ1-2; v_gene: TRBV5-5; d_gene: NA; CDR3aa: CASSPQGRSVYGYTF; CDR3nt: TGTGCCAGCAGCCCCCAGGGAAGGTCGGTCTATGGCTACACCTTC
abundance: NA; j_gene: TRBJ2-7; v_gene: TRBV13; d_gene: TRBD1; CDR3aa: CASSLVGGNEQYF; CDR3nt: TGTGCCAGCAGCTTAGTAGGGGGCAACGAGCAGTACTTC
abundance: NA; j_gene: TRBJ1-2; v_gene: TRBV5-4; d_gene: TRBD1; CDR3aa: CASSLERQGYGYTF; CDR3nt: TGTGCCAGCAGCTTGGAGAGACAGGGCTATGGCTACACCTTC
abundance: NA; j_gene: TRBJ1-3; v_gene: TRBV18; d_gene: NA; CDR3aa: CASSPPRGSGNTIYF; CDR3nt: TGTGCCAGCTCACCACCAAGGGGCTCTGGAAACACCATATATTTT
abundance: NA; j_gene: TRBJ1-6; v_gene: TRBV19; d_gene: TRBD1; CDR3aa: CASEGASGSPLHF; CDR3nt: TGTGCCAGTGAGGGGGCTTCAGGGTCACCCCTCCACTTT
abundance: NA; j_gene: TRBJ2-7; v_gene: TRBV30; d_gene: NA; CDR3aa: CAWSVLFESYEQYF; CDR3nt: TGTGCCTGGAGTGTACTATTCGAAAGCTACGAGCAGTACTTC
abundance: NA; j_gene: TRBJ2-6; v_gene: TRBV7-6; d_gene: TRBD1; CDR3aa: CASSSGQGGTNVLTF; CDR3nt: TGTGCCAGCAGCTCGGGACAGGGAGGGACCAACGTCCTGACTTTC
abundance: NA; j_gene: TRBJ2-7; v_gene: TRBV4-1; d_gene: TRBD1; CDR3aa: CASSQGTGDLREQYF; CDR3nt: TGCGCCAGCAGCCAGGGGACAGGGGATCTACGGGAGCAGTACTTC
abundance: NA; j_gene: TRBJ2-5; v_gene: TRBV12-3/TRBV12-4; d_gene: NA; CDR3aa: CASSLGRLGTQYF; CDR3nt: TGTGCCAGCAGTTTAGGACGGCTGGGGACCCAGTACTTC
abundance: NA; j_gene: TRBJ2-5; v_gene: TRBV2; d_gene: TRBD2; CDR3aa: CASSAAGGRGGETQYF; CDR3nt: TGTGCCAGCAGTGCGGCCGGCGGGAGAGGAGGAGAGACCCAGTACTTC
abundance: NA; j_gene: TRBJ1-6; v_gene: TRBV2; d_gene: NA; CDR3aa: CASRVQRSYNSPLHF; CDR3nt: TGTGCCAGCAGAGTACAGCGATCCTATAATTCACCCCTCCACTTT
abundance: NA; j_gene: TRBJ1-4; v_gene: TRBV19; d_gene: TRBD1; CDR3aa: CASSIQGAVGEKLFF; CDR3nt: TGTGCCAGTAGTATCCAGGGGGCGGTGGGTGAAAAACTGTTTTTT
abundance: once; j_gene: TRBJ1-4; v_gene: TRBV18; d_gene: NA; CDR3aa: CASSPPIGQRNEKLFF; CDR3nt: TGTGCCAGCTCACCACCGATTGGACAGCGAAATGAAAAACTGTTTTTT
abundance: NA; j_gene: TRBJ1-2; v_gene: TRBV10-3; d_gene: NA; CDR3aa: CAISGHQQPYGYTF; CDR3nt: TGTGCCATCAGTGGACATCAACAGCCCTATGGCTACACCTTC
abundance: NA; j_gene: TRBJ2-7; v_gene: TRBV19; d_gene: TRBD2; CDR3aa: CASSIDWTSEYEQYF; CDR3nt: TGTGCCAGTAGTATCGATTGGACTAGCGAATACGAGCAGTACTTC
abundance: NA; j_gene: TRBJ2-2; v_gene: TRBV7-2; d_gene: NA; CDR3aa: CASSPTRGYTGELFF; CDR3nt: TGTGCCAGCAGCCCGACTAGGGGTTATACCGGGGAGCTGTTTTTT
abundance: NA; j_gene: TRBJ2-4; v_gene: TRBV9; d_gene: TRBD1; CDR3aa: CASSPTGQGHIQYF; CDR3nt: TGTGCCAGCAGCCCCACAGGACAGGGTCACATTCAGTACTTC
abundance: once; j_gene: TRBJ1-1; v_gene: TRBV3-1/TRBV3-2; d_gene: NA; CDR3aa: CASSRGDTEAFF; CDR3nt: TGTGCCAGCAGCCGTGGGGACACTGAAGCTTTCTTT
abundance: NA; j_gene: TRBJ1-2; v_gene: TRBV19; d_gene: NA; CDR3aa: CASSIDREGSPVGYGYTF; CDR3nt: TGTGCCAGTAGTATAGATCGGGAGGGCAGCCCAGTGGGCTATGGCTACACCTTC
abundance: NA; j_gene: TRBJ2-2; v_gene: TRBV18; d_gene: NA; CDR3aa: CASSPPSGPNTGELFF; CDR3nt: TGTGCCAGCTCACCACCTTCAGGCCCGAACACCGGGGAGCTGTTTTTT
abundance: NA; j_gene: TRBJ1-5; v_gene: TRBV6-2/TRBV6-3; d_gene: NA; CDR3aa: CASSYDSLNQPQHF; CDR3nt: TGTGCCAGCAGTTACGACAGTTTAAATCAGCCCCAGCATTTT
abundance: NA; j_gene: TRBJ2-1; v_gene: TRBV27; d_gene: NA; CDR3aa: CASSSHVLSYNEQFF; CDR3nt: TGTGCCAGCAGTTCTCACGTCTTATCCTACAATGAGCAGTTCTTC
abundance: NA; j_gene: TRBJ2-4; v_gene: TRBV7-9; d_gene: NA; CDR3aa: CASSPERQGTLKNIQYF; CDR3nt: TGTGCCAGCAGCCCCGAGCGCCAGGGGACACTCAAAAACATTCAGTACTTC
abundance: NA; j_gene: TRBJ1-1; v_gene: TRBV7-8; d_gene: NA; CDR3aa: CASSPWENTEAFF; CDR3nt: TGTGCCAGCTCACCGTGGGAGAACACTGAAGCTTTCTTT
abundance: NA; j_gene: TRBJ2-7; v_gene: TRBV19; d_gene: TRBD1; CDR3aa: CASTSTGAVYEQYF; CDR3nt: TGTGCCAGTACCTCGACAGGGGCTGTATACGAGCAGTACTTC
abundance: NA; j_gene: TRBJ2-7; v_gene: TRBV7-2; d_gene: NA; CDR3aa: CASSLDRVDEQYF; CDR3nt: TGTGCCAGCAGCTTAGACAGGGTAGACGAGCAGTACTTC
abundance: NA; j_gene: TRBJ1-4; v_gene: TRBV19; d_gene: TRBD1; CDR3aa: CASSGAGGTREKLFF; CDR3nt: TGTGCCAGTAGCGGAGCAGGGGGAACGCGGGAAAAACTGTTTTTT
abundance: NA; j_gene: TRBJ2-1; v_gene: TRBV11-2; d_gene: NA; CDR3aa: CASSSFGAGMQYNEQFF; CDR3nt: TGTGCCAGCAGCTCCTTTGGGGCCGGCATGCAGTACAATGAGCAGTTCTTC
abundance: once; j_gene: TRBJ1-1; v_gene: TRBV29-1; d_gene: NA; CDR3aa: CSVQDADEAFF; CDR3nt: TGCAGCGTTCAGGACGCCGATGAAGCTTTCTTT